The 23 T cell receptor beta chains presented below share a single source sample, sequenced in a study of blood T cells in healthy people across ages. Then a second PCR, running roughly 7 to 11 cycles, was carried out with a sample-barcoded 5' primer and a J-beta primer mix. One entry per CDR3 protein, called by TCRdb with MiXCR from the 5' RACE reads. The repertoire holds roughly 930,000 distinct CDR3 sequences, around 48% seen once, with around an eighth in the top ten. Sequenced sample: blood. Receptors originate from a man aged 30-40 years in good health.

The chain is built from TRBV27 and TRBJ2-7, with TRBD1 matching 8 bases. The J call could be wrong; TRBJ2-5 is a better fit for the DNA end. The germline gives CDR1 MNHEY, CDR2 SMNVEV (reference sequence). This CDR3 is built from 16 residues. CDR3 DNA: TGTGCCAGCAGTTCAATGGGGACAGGAGTTCAAGAGACCCAGTACTTC. This translates into CASSSMGTGVQETQYF.

Only a few counts were recorded for this clonotype. The chain joins TRBV29-1 to TRBJ2-7; no clear D. The CDR3 sequence is 12 residues long. Trimming left V 3 bases short and J 2 bases short, with 8 bases between. Germline V gene lookup returns CDR1 SQVTM and CDR2 ANQGSEA. The CDR3 nucleotides read TGCAGCGTTGAGGCAGGCACCTACGAGCAGTACTTC. Protein: CSVEAGTYEQYF.

This clonotype came up a few times. In DNA, the CDR3 is TGTGCCAGCAGCTTTGAGACAGGGGCTTACAATGAGCAGTTCTTC. It yields the protein CASSFETGAYNEQFF. The J gene is TRBJ2-1, the V gene TRBV7-9; 8 positions agree with TRBD1. Trimming took 3 bases from V and 4 from J; bases not matched to a gene: 5. The CDR3 contains 15 residues. Germline values: CDR1 SEHNR, CDR2 FQNEAQ (reference sequence).

The chain recombines TRBV7-6 with TRBJ2-4, with no clear D. CDR1 and CDR2 (germline): SGHVS, FNYEAQ. The CDR3 extends over 16 amino acids. Deletions cut 1 base from V and 0 bases from J, with 10 bases between. This CDR3 is CASSLVTDIAKNIQYF. The DNA for the CDR3 is TGTGCCAGCAGCTTAGTAACAGATATAGCCAAAAACATTCAGTACTTC.

V and J are TRBV30 and TRBJ2-4; 8 bases map to TRBD1. The germline V gene has CDR1 GTSNPN and CDR2 SVGIG (reference sequence). The junction had 8 bases not matched to a gene; V was cut back by 0 bases and J by 1 base. CDR3 length equals 17 residues. CDR3 nucleotides: TGTGCCTGGAGTGTACTTGGACAGGGAGCGGCCAAAAACATTCAGTACTTC. Its protein product is CAWSVLGQGAAKNIQYF.

This clonotype was detected ten times or more. The rearrangement links TRBV29-1 to TRBJ2-5; possibly TRBD1 for D (6 bases). This CDR3 spans 13 amino acids. Germline CDR1 and CDR2: SQVTM and ANQGSEA. With 3 bases removed from V and 2 bases from J, the gap between germline ends came to 10 bases. The CDR3 coding sequence is TGCAGCGTTGACAGGGGTACTCAAGAGACCCAGTACTTC. It codes for CSVDRGTQETQYF. Full variable domain (rest looked up from reference TRBV29-1 and TRBJ2-5): SAVISQKPSRDICQRGTSLTIQCQVDSQVTMMFWYRQQPGQSLTLIATANQGSEATYESGFVIDKFPISRPNLTFSTLTVSNMSPEDSSIYLCSVDRGTQETQYFGPGTRLLVL.

The V call is TRBV12-5, the J call TRBJ2-3; maybe TRBD2 (6 bases). The CDR3 is 15 residues long. The V gene lost 2 bases and the J gene lost 2 bases, with 11 bases spanning the gap. Germline V CDR1 and CDR2: LGHNT, FRNRAP. The CDR3 nucleotides read TGTGCTAGTGGTTTGTCCGGGGGACTCACAGATACGCAGTATTTT. Amino acids: CASGLSGGLTDTQYF.

The chain uses TRBV6-1 and TRBJ2-5; 12 bases match TRBD2. V shed 0 bases and J 2 bases; nucleotides not matched to a gene: 4. The CDR3 runs 17 residues. Germline V gene lookup returns CDR1 MNHNS and CDR2 SASEGT. CDR3 residues: CASSEALLAGGQETQYF. The CDR3, as DNA: TGTGCCAGCAGTGAAGCGCTTCTAGCGGGGGGGCAAGAGACCCAGTACTTC.

The CDR3 is CSMLRGRRTSHEQYF. CDR3 sequence (DNA): TGCAGCATGCTGCGGGGACGAAGGACATCGCACGAGCAGTACTTC. This rearrangement joins TRBV29-1 to TRBJ2-7, with D tentatively TRBD2 (6 bases). The V gene's germline CDR1 is SQVTM and CDR2 ANQGSEA. This CDR3 region has 15 residues. V was shortened by 8 bases and J by 5 bases, with 25 bases between the two germline ends.

This rearrangement joins TRBV7-2 to TRBJ2-5; D unclear. The length of the CDR3 is 13 residues. V was pared by 1 base and J by 11 bases, with 14 bases between. CDR1 and CDR2 (germline): SGHTA, FQGNSA. The CDR3 is CASSLEAGNRQYF. CDR3 coding DNA: TGTGCCAGCAGCTTAGAAGCAGGAAACCGGCAGTACTTC.

This clonotype has a handful of counts. The chain carries TRBV9 and TRBJ2-6; a weak D match, TRBD1 (5 bases). The CDR3 loop spans 16 amino acids. Germline CDR1 reads SGDLS; CDR2 reads YYNGEE. Trimming took off 4 bases at V and 1 base at J, with 12 bases between the two ends. CDR3 nucleotides: TGTGCCAGCAGCCCATTGAAGGGGTCTGGGGCCAACGTCCTGACTTTC. Amino acids: CASSPLKGSGANVLTF.

This sequence joins TRBV6-5 and TRBJ2-1, with D possibly TRBD1 on 5 matching bases. Germline loops: CDR1 MNHEY, CDR2 SVGAGI. Trimming removed 11 bases from V and 13 bases from J, with 18 bases in between. The CDR3 is 11 residues long. CDR3 DNA: TGTGCCGCCCAGGCAGGGCCTTCCCAGTTCTTC. Translating gives CAAQAGPSQFF.

The chain uses TRBV7-6 and TRBJ1-2, with TRBD1 identical over 7 bases. The V and J ends lost 3 bases and 4 bases, in that order; junction bases with no gene match: 11. This CDR3 comprises 16 residues. Germline values: CDR1 SGHVS, CDR2 FNYEAQ. The CDR3 loop is CASSLDAGTASYGYTF. In nucleotides, the CDR3 is TGTGCCAGCAGCTTGGATGCCGGGACAGCTTCCTATGGCTACACCTTC.

The rearrangement joins TRBV6-5 to TRBJ1-6; D is perhaps TRBD1 (5 bases). The CDR3 is 14 amino acids. Germline-derived CDR1 and CDR2 are MNHEY and SVGAGI. V shed 5 bases and J shed 7 bases, with 12 bases lying between them. The CDR3 DNA sequence: TGTGCCAGCAGTGACCTACAGGAGAATTCACCCCTCCACTTT. Residues: CASSDLQENSPLHF.

This chain joins TRBV4-1 and TRBJ2-1; 9 bases match TRBD1. The CDR3 runs 16 residues. Germline trimming cut 2 bases from V and 5 bases from J; bases unmatched to any gene: 7. Germline V CDR1 and CDR2: MGHRA, YSYEKL. The DNA for the CDR3 is TGCGCCAGCAGCCAACCGGGACAGGGCCTAGACAATGAGCAGTTCTTC. Protein product: CASSQPGQGLDNEQFF.

This chain connects TRBV4-3 to TRBJ2-5, with 9 bases fitting TRBD1. Matching the DNA end better, TRBJ2-7 makes the J call doubtful. This CDR3 has 16 residues. Germline CDR1 LGHNA, CDR2 YSLEER. In DNA form, the CDR3 reads TGCGCCAGCAGCCAAGGTCGGGGACAGGGTTTGAACGAGCAGTACTTC. Translating gives CASSQGRGQGLNEQYF.

Only a few counts were recorded for this clonotype. V is TRBV7-2 and J is TRBJ2-7; D tentatively reads TRBD1 or TRBD2 (5 bases each). The CDR3 spans 14 residues. Per the germline V gene, CDR1 is SGHTA and CDR2 is FQGNSA. The V end was cut by 5 bases, the J end by 6 bases, with 17 bases between. Here the CDR3 DNA reads TGTGCCAGCAGCCGGGACCAGGGCGTAGGCGAGCAGTACTTC. Its protein is CASSRDQGVGEQYF.

The chain uses TRBV4-1 and TRBJ1-4; TRBD1 matches 7 bases. This CDR3 has 13 residues. Germline V CDR1 and CDR2: MGHRA, YSYEKL. J lost 4 bases, V lost 8 bases, and 4 bases had no gene match. CDR3 DNA sequence: TGCGCCAGCCGGGACAGACTTAATGAAAAACTGTTTTTT. Protein product: CASRDRLNEKLFF.

The CDR3, as DNA: TGTGCCAGCAGCTGGCGACAGGGTACGAACACCGGGGAGCTGTTTTTT. This gives the protein CASSWRQGTNTGELFF. This chain uses TRBV3-1 with TRBJ2-2; 7 nucleotides match TRBD1. The CDR3 runs to 16 residues. Germline V lookup: CDR1 LGHDT, CDR2 YNNKEL (reference sequence). V shed 5 bases, J shed 0 bases, and the junction held 6 bases outside the gene matches.

The V gene is TRBV10-3, the J gene TRBJ1-5, with D possibly TRBD1 on 5 matching bases. The V end lost 4 bases, the J end lost 2 bases, and 12 bases lay between the germline ends. Germline CDR1 ENHRY, CDR2 SYGVKD. This CDR3 region has 15 residues. The CDR3 spells CAISGIGAGNQPQHF. The CDR3 DNA reads TGTGCCATCAGTGGGATAGGGGCGGGCAATCAGCCCCAGCATTTT.

This clonotype was detected a few times. The rearrangement uses TRBV13 and TRBJ2-1; 8 positions agree with TRBD2. The CDR3 spans 16 residues. V gave up 4 bases and J gave up 6 bases; unmatched junction bases: 11. CDR1 PRHDT and CDR2 FYEKMQ come from the germline V gene (reference sequence). CDR3 in amino acids: CASSSGSGLVVNEQFF. In nucleotides, the CDR3 is TGTGCCAGCAGCTCAGGTTCGGGACTAGTTGTCAATGAGCAGTTCTTC.

This chain connects TRBV5-1 to TRBJ2-5, with D possibly matching TRBD1 (5 bases). CDR1 SGHRS and CDR2 YFSETQ come from the germline V gene. V lost 3 bases, J lost 0 bases, and 12 bases lay in between. This CDR3 comprises 15 residues. The DNA for the CDR3 is TGCGCCAGCAGCTGGACAACCCAGTACCAAGAGACCCAGTACTTC. Its protein product is CASSWTTQYQETQYF.

CDR3 nucleotides: TGTGCCGCCGACAGGGGAATCTACGAGCAGTACTTC. Amino acid sequence: CAADRGIYEQYF. V and J are TRBV30 and TRBJ2-7; TRBD1 matches 8 bases. V shed 8 bases and J 3 bases; nucleotides not matched to a gene: 6. Germline lookup yields CDR1 GTSNPN and CDR2 SVGIG (reference sequence). The CDR3 extends over 12 amino acids.